Listed below are T cell receptor beta chains from one sample, sequenced in a study of blood T cell repertoires in COVID-19. The assay was immunoSEQ multiplex PCR, and TCRdb's table has in-frame clones only and misses some. The table includes approximately 240,000 clones, around 80% detected once. The source material was peripheral blood. The source is a woman in her thirties or forties with active or convalescent COVID-19. Both conserved end residues are part of each CDR3. The D gene is left open where the match is weak. Not all rows give a size; the values are once, few, many and, for expanded clones, a class.

NA	TRBV12-3/TRBV12-4	NA	TRBJ1-5	CASSSGGQPQHF	TGTGCCAGCAGTTCAGGAGGGCAGCCCCAGCATTTT
NA	TRBV3-1/TRBV3-2	NA	TRBJ2-1	CASSQDFQGFLNEQFF	TGTGCCAGCAGCCAAGATTTCCAGGGTTTTTTAAATGAGCAGTTCTTC
few	TRBV27	NA	TRBJ1-2	CASSWGSGGGYTF	TGTGCCAGCAGTTGGGGATCCGGGGGTGGCTACACCTTC
NA	TRBV6-1	NA	TRBJ1-2	CASSEADTIYGYTF	TGTGCCAGCAGTGAAGCAGACACGATCTATGGCTACACCTTC
NA	TRBV3-1/TRBV3-2	NA	TRBJ2-4	CASSPAAGRGEYF	TGTGCCAGCAGCCCGGCGGCAGGGCGTGGGGAGTACTTC
NA	TRBV28	NA	TRBJ1-5	CASSLDLNQPQHF	TGTGCCAGCAGCCTAGACCTTAATCAGCCCCAGCATTTT
NA	TRBV28	NA	TRBJ1-5	CASSRLSRLSNQPQHF	TGTGCCAGCAGTCGCCTGTCGAGGTTGAGCAATCAGCCCCAGCATTTT
NA	TRBV12-3/TRBV12-4	NA	TRBJ1-1	CASSLGGRGEAFF	TGTGCCAGCAGTTTAGGGGGTAGGGGTGAAGCTTTCTTT
many	TRBV25-1	TRBD1	TRBJ1-1	CASRRGGYTEAFF	TGTGCCAGCAGAAGAGGGGGCTACACTGAAGCTTTCTTT
NA	TRBV29-1	NA	TRBJ1-5	CSVEVLPNQPQHF	TGCAGCGTTGAAGTTCTTCCGAATCAGCCCCAGCATTTT
NA	TRBV30	TRBD2	TRBJ2-1	CAWSVPGGLPYNEQFF	TGTGCCTGGAGTGTACCGGGGGGGCTGCCCTACAATGAGCAGTTCTTC
once	TRBV18	NA	TRBJ1-4	CASSPLTLVGTNEKLFF	TGTGCCAGCTCACCGTTGACACTGGTCGGAACTAATGAAAAACTGTTTTTT
NA	TRBV28	NA	TRBJ1-6	CASSFLRPGDNSPLHF	TGTGCCAGCAGTTTCCTCCGGCCAGGGGATAATTCACCCCTCCACTTT
NA	TRBV11-2	NA	TRBJ2-3	CASSANPVSTDTQYF	TGTGCCAGCAGCGCCAATCCGGTGAGCACAGATACGCAGTATTTT
NA	TRBV7-9	NA	TRBJ1-3	CASSFEGGNTIYF	TGTGCCAGCAGCTTCGAGGGAGGAAACACCATATATTTT
NA	TRBV5-1	NA	TRBJ2-5	CASSLEGREGQETQYF	TGCGCCAGCAGCTTGGAAGGCAGGGAAGGGCAAGAGACCCAGTACTTC
once	TRBV27	TRBD1	TRBJ1-2	CASSSGQGYGYTF	TGTGCCAGCAGTTCGGGACAGGGTTATGGCTACACCTTC
NA	TRBV30	NA	TRBJ2-4	CACAGAAKNIQYF	TGTGCCTGCGCGGGGGCTGCCAAAAACATTCAGTACTTC
NA	TRBV28	NA	TRBJ1-3	CASSLLQGPGNTIYF	TGTGCCAGCAGTTTACTACAGGGACCTGGAAACACCATATATTTT
NA	TRBV5-4	TRBD1	TRBJ1-3	CASSFTPGGRNTIYF	TGTGCCAGCAGTTTCACCCCAGGGGGCAGAAACACCATATATTTT
NA	TRBV4-1	NA	TRBJ1-5	CASSQDRGGDQPQHF	TGCGCCAGCAGCCAAGATCGCGGGGGAGATCAGCCCCAGCATTTT
NA	TRBV7-2	NA	TRBJ2-1	CASSLARGTEQFF	TGTGCCAGCAGCTTAGCCCGCGGGACTGAGCAGTTCTTC
few	TRBV2	NA	TRBJ1-2	CASGRGGPGYTF	TGTGCCAGCGGAAGGGGAGGGCCTGGCTACACCTTC
NA	TRBV15	TRBD1	TRBJ2-7	CATSRDRLTHEQYF	TGTGCCACCAGCAGGGACAGGCTGACCCACGAGCAGTACTTC
NA	TRBV4-1	TRBD2	TRBJ2-1	CASSQGFSPGTSGSYNEQFF	TGCGCCAGCAGCCAAGGGTTCAGCCCCGGCACTAGCGGTTCCTACAATGAGCAGTTCTTC
NA	TRBV30	NA	TRBJ1-1	CAWSITGRRTEAFF	TGTGCCTGGAGTATTACAGGGAGACGAACTGAAGCTTTCTTT
NA	TRBV6-5	TRBD2	TRBJ2-5	CASSYLRGGEETQYF	TGTGCCAGCAGTTACCTACGGGGGGGGGAGGAGACCCAGTACTTC
NA	TRBV3-1/TRBV3-2	TRBD2	TRBJ2-2	CASSPGLAGLLNTGELFF	TGTGCCAGCAGCCCGGGACTAGCGGGGTTACTGAACACCGGGGAGCTGTTTTTT
NA	TRBV4-1	NA	TRBJ2-1	CASSHAPGDGQFF	TGCGCCAGCAGCCACGCCCCGGGGGACGGGCAGTTCTTC
few	TRBV5-6	NA	TRBJ1-1	CASSFAGVNTEAFF	TGTGCCAGCAGCTTCGCAGGGGTGAACACTGAAGCTTTCTTT
NA	TRBV4-1	TRBD2	TRBJ2-1	CASSQATSSHYEQFF	TGCGCCAGCAGCCAAGCGACTAGCAGCCACTATGAGCAGTTCTTC
few	TRBV23-1	NA	TRBJ2-3	CASSQSGAGGPSTDTQYF	TGCGCCAGCAGTCAATCGGGCGCCGGGGGGCCCTCCACAGATACGCAGTATTTT
NA	TRBV7-3	NA	TRBJ2-1	CASSLTPVNEQFF	TGTGCCAGCAGCTTAACCCCGGTCAATGAGCAGTTCTTC
many	TRBV25-1	NA	TRBJ1-2	CASSDSSTGSINYGYTF	TGTGCCAGCAGTGATTCTTCCACAGGGAGTATTAACTATGGCTACACCTTC
NA	TRBV27	NA	TRBJ2-7	CASKLGTTYEQYF	TGTGCCAGCAAACTCGGGACAACCTACGAGCAGTACTTC
NA	TRBV18	NA	TRBJ1-5	CASSPADNQPQHF	TGTGCCAGCTCACCAGCAGACAATCAGCCCCAGCATTTT
NA	TRBV11-2	TRBD2	TRBJ2-7	CASSLDLAGLYEQYF	TGTGCCAGCAGCTTAGATCTAGCGGGCCTTTACGAGCAGTACTTC
NA	TRBV28	TRBD2	TRBJ2-7	CASTGGISIYYEQYF	TGTGCCAGCACGGGGGGGATTTCTATCTACTACGAGCAGTACTTC
few	TRBV9	NA	TRBJ1-3	CASSVSTSRGNTIYF	TGTGCCAGCAGCGTGTCCACGAGTAGAGGAAACACCATATATTTT
NA	TRBV19	NA	TRBJ1-1	CASSIQEATEAFF	TGTGCCAGTAGTATCCAGGAGGCCACTGAAGCTTTCTTT
NA	TRBV19	NA	TRBJ1-6	CASNDAGRLYNSPLHF	TGTGCCAGTAATGATGCGGGACGGCTCTATAATTCACCCCTCCACTTT
NA	TRBV6-4	TRBD1	TRBJ1-1	CASAGQPNTEAFF	TGTGCCAGCGCGGGACAGCCGAACACTGAAGCTTTCTTT
NA	TRBV6-6	NA	TRBJ1-1	CASSRLQGEAFF	TGTGCCAGCAGTAGATTACAGGGTGAAGCTTTCTTT
NA	TRBV5-1	TRBD2	TRBJ2-5	CASSRTSGGQETQYF	TGCGCCAGCAGCAGGACTAGCGGGGGCCAAGAGACCCAGTACTTC
NA	TRBV5-6	TRBD1	TRBJ2-3	CASSGGTGEVNTQYF	TGTGCCAGCAGCGGAGGGACAGGGGAAGTGAATACGCAGTATTTT
NA	TRBV5-1	TRBD1	TRBJ2-2	CASSFDRADTGELFF	TGCGCCAGCAGCTTCGACAGGGCCGACACCGGGGAGCTGTTTTTT
NA	TRBV3-1/TRBV3-2	NA	TRBJ1-1	CASSQEGGTAVTEAFF	TGTGCCAGCAGCCAAGAAGGAGGGACGGCCGTCACTGAAGCTTTCTTT
NA	TRBV11-2	TRBD1	TRBJ1-2	CASSSTRGAGGNYGYTF	TGTGCCAGCAGCTCCACACGTGGGGCAGGGGGCAACTATGGCTACACCTTC
NA	TRBV6-2/TRBV6-3	NA	TRBJ1-1	CASSPGGGTEAFF	TGTGCCAGCAGCCCAGGAGGAGGAACTGAAGCTTTCTTT
NA	TRBV9	TRBD2	TRBJ2-3	CASSVGLALSTDTQYF	TGTGCCAGCAGCGTGGGACTAGCGCTCAGCACAGATACGCAGTATTTT
NA	TRBV10-3	NA	TRBJ2-5	CAISESSAGRLKILGETQYF	TGTGCCATCAGTGAGAGTTCCGCGGGCAGGCTGAAAATCTTAGGGGAGACCCAGTACTTC
NA	TRBV7-2	TRBD1	TRBJ1-3	CASSLDRSSGNTIYF	TGTGCCAGCAGCTTGGACAGGAGCTCTGGAAACACCATATATTTT
NA	TRBV18	NA	TRBJ1-3	CASSPYSGNGNTIYF	TGTGCCAGCTCACCTTACTCGGGAAATGGAAACACCATATATTTT
NA	TRBV19	NA	TRBJ2-4	CASRGPTGRSKNIQYF	TGTGCCAGTCGTGGCCCCACAGGGAGAAGCAAAAACATTCAGTACTTC
NA	TRBV6-5	TRBD1	TRBJ1-5	CASNRGNSNQPQHF	TGTGCCAGCAACAGGGGAAATAGCAATCAGCCCCAGCATTTT